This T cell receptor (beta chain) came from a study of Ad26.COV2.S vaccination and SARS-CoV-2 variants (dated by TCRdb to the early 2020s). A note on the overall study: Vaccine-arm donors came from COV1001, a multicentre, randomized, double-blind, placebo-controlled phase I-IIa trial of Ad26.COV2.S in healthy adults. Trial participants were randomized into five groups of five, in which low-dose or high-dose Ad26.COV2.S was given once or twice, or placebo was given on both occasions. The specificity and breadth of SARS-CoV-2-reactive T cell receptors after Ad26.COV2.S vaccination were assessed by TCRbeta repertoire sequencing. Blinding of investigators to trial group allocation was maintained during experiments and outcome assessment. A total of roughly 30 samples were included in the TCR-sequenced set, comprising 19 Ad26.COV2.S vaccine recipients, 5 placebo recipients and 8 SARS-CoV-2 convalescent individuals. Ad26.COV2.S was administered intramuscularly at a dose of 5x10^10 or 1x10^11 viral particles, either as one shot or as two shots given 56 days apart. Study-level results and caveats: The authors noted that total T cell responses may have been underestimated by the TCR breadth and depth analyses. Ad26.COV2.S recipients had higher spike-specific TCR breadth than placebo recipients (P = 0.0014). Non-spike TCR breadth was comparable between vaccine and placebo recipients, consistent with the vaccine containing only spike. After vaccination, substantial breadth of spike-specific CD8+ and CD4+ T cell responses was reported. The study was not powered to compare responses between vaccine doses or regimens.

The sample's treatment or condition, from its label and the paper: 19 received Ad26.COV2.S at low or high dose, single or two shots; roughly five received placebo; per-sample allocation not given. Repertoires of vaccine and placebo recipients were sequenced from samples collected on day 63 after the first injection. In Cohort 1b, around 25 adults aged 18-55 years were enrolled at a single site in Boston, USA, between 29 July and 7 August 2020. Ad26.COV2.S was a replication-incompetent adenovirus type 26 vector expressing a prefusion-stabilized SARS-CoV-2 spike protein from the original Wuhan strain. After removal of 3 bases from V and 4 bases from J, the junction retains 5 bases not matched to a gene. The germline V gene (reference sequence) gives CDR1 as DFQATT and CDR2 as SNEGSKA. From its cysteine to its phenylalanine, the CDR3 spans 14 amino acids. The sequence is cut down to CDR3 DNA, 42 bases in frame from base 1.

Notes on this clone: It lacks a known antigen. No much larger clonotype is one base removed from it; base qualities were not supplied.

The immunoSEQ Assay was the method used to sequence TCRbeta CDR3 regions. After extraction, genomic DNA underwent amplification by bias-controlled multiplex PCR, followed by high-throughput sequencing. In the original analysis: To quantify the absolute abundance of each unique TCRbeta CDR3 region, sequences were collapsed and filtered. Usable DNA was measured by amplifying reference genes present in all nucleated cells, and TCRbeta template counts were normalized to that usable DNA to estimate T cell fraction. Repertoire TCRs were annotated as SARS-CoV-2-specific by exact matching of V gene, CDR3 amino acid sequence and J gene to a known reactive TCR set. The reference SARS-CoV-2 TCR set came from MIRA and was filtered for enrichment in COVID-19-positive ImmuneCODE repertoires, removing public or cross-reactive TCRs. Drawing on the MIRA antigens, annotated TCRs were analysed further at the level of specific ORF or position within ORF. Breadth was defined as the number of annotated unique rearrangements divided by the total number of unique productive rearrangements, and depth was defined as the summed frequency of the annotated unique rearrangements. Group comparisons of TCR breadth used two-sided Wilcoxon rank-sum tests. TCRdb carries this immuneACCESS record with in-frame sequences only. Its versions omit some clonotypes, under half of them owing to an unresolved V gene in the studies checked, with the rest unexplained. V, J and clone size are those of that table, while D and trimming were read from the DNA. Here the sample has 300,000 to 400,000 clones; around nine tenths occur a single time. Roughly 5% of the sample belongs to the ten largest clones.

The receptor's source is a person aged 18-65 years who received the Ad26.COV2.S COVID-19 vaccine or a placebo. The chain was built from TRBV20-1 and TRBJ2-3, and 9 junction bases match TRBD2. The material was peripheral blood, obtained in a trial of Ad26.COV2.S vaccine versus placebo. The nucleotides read TGCAGTGCTAGTCCGGGACTAGCCTCAGATACGCAGTATTTT. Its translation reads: CSASPGLASDTQYF.